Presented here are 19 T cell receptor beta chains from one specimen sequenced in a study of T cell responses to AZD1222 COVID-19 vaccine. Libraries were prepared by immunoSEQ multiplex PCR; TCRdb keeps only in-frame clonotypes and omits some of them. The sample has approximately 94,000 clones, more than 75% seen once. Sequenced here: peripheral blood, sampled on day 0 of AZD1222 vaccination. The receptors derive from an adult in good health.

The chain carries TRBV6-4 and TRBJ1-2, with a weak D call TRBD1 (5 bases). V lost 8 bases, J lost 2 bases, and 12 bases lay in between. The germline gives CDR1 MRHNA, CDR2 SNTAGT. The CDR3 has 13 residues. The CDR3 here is CASVWGNNYGYTF. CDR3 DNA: TGTGCCAGCGTCTGGGGGAACAACTATGGCTACACCTTC.

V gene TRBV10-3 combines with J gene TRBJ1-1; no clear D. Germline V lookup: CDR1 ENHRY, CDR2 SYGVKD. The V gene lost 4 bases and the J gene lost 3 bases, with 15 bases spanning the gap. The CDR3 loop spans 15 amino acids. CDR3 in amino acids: CAISGTASDHTEAFF. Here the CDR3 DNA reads TGTGCCATCAGTGGAACAGCCTCAGATCACACTGAAGCTTTCTTT.

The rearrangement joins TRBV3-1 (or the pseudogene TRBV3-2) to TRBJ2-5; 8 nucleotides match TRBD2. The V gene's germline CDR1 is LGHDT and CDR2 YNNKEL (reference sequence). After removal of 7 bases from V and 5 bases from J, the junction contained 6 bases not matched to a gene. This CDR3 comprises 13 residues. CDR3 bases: TGTGCCAGCATCGGGAGCGGGGGTGAGACCCAGTACTTC. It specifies CASIGSGGETQYF.

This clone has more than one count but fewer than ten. The CDR3 coding sequence is TGTGCCAGCAGCGAGGACACCAACAACTATGGCTACACCTTC. Translating it yields CASSEDTNNYGYTF. The genes are TRBV7-9 and TRBJ1-2, with a tentative D call TRBD1 (5 bases). This CDR3 contains 14 residues. With 5 bases removed from V and 2 bases from J, the gap between germline ends came to 12 bases. Germline CDR1 reads SEHNR; CDR2 reads FQNEAQ (reference sequence).

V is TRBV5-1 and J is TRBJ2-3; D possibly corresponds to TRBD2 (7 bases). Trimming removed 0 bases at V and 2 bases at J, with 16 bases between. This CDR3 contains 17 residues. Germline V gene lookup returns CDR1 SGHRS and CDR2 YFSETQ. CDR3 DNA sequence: TGCGCCAGCAGCTTGGGCGGCACAGGGAGGGTCACAGATACGCAGTATTTT. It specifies CASSLGGTGRVTDTQYF.

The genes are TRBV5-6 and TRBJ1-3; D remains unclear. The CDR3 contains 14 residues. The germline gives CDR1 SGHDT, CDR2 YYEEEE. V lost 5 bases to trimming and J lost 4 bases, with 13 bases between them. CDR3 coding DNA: TGTGCCAGCAGGAAGGACCCCGGGGGAAACACCATATATTTT. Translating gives CASRKDPGGNTIYF.

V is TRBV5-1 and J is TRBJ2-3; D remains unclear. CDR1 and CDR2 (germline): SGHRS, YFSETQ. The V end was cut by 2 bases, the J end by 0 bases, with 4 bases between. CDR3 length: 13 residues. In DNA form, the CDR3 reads TGCGCCAGCAGCTTTGGTAGCACAGATACGCAGTATTTT. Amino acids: CASSFGSTDTQYF.

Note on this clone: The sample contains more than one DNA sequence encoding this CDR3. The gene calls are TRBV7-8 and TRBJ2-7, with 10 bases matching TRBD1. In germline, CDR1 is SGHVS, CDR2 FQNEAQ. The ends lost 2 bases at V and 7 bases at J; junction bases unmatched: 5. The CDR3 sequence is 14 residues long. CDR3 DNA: TGTGCCAGCAGCTTATCGGGACAGGGGCTGGAGCAGTACTTC. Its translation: CASSLSGQGLEQYF.

CDR3 sequence: CASSPRQAGETQYF. For the CDR3, the DNA is TGTGCCAGCTCACCACGACAGGCCGGAGAGACCCAGTACTTC. The V gene is TRBV18, the J gene TRBJ2-5, with D possibly TRBD1 on 6 matching bases. The CDR3 loop spans 14 amino acids. V was shortened by 1 base and J by 4 bases, with 10 bases between the two germline ends. The germline V gene encodes CDR1 KGHSH and CDR2 LQKENI.

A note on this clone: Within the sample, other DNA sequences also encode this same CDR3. As DNA, the CDR3 is TGCGCCAGCAGCTTGGGCAGCTCCTACGAGCAGTACTTC. Residues: CASSLGSSYEQYF. The genes are TRBV5-1 and TRBJ2-7, with no clear D. The ends were cut back, 0 bases at V and 0 bases at J, with 4 bases in the middle. The CDR3 sequence is 13 residues long. Germline assignment: CDR1 SGHRS and CDR2 YFSETQ.

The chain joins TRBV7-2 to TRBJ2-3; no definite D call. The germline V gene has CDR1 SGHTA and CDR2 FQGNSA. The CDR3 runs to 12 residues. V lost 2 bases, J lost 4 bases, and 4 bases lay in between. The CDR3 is CASSLISDTQYF. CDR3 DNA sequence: TGTGCCAGCAGCTTAATCTCAGATACGCAGTATTTT.

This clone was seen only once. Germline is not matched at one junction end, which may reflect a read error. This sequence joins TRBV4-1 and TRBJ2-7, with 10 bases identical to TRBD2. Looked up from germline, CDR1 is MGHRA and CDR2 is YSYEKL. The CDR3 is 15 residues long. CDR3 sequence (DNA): TGCGCCAGCAGGCAAGGACTAGCGGCGACCTACGAGCAGTACTTC. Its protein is CASRQGLAATYEQYF.

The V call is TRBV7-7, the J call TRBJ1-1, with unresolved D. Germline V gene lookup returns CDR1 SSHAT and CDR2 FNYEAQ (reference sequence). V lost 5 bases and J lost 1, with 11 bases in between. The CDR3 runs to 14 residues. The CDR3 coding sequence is TGTGCCAGCAGCCCCTGGGTAGGGAACACTGAAGCTTTCTTT. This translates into CASSPWVGNTEAFF.

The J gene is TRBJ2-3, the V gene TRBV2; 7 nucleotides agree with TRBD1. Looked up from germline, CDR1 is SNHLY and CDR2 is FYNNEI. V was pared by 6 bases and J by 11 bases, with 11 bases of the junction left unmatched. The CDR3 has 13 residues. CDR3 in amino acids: CASSDRVPSGQYF. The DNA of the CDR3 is TGTGCCAGCAGCGACAGGGTGCCGTCAGGGCAGTATTTT.

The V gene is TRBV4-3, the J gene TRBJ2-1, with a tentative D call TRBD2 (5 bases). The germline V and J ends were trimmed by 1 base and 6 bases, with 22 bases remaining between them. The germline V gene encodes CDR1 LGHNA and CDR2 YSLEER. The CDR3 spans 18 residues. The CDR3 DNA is TGCGCCAGCAGCCAAGCCGGCCCCCAGAGGCGGCGGGTCAATGAGCAGTTCTTC. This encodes CASSQAGPQRRRVNEQFF.

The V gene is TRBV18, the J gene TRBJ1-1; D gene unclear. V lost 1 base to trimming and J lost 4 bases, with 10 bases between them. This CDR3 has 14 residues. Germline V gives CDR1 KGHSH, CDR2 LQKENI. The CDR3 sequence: CASSPLKGSTEAFF. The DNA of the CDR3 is TGTGCCAGCTCACCACTGAAGGGATCCACTGAAGCTTTCTTT.

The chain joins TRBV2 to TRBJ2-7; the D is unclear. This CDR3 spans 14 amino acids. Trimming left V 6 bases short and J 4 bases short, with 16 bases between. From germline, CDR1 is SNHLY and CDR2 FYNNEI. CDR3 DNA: TGTGCCAGCAGGTTTTCATCGTCAGAATACGAGCAGTACTTC. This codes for CASRFSSSEYEQYF.

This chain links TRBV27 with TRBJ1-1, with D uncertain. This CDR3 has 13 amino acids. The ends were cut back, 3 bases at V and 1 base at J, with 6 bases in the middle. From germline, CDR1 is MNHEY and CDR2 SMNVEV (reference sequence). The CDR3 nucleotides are TGTGCCAGCAGTTTCGTCAAGAACACTGAAGCTTTCTTT. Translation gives CASSFVKNTEAFF.

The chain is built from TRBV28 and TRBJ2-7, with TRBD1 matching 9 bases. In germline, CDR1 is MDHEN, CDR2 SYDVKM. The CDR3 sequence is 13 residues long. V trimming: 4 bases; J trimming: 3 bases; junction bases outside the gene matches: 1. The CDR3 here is CASSWTGDYEQYF. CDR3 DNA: TGTGCCAGCAGTTGGACAGGGGACTACGAGCAGTACTTC.